Shown below are 32 T cell receptor beta chains from a single sample sequenced in a study of OX40 agonist ivuxolimab in advanced cancers. Method: immunoSEQ multiplex PCR; TCRdb's copy keeps in-frame clones and lacks some. The sample lists roughly 82,000 clones; around 89% were seen once. The specimen comprised CD4+ or CD8+ T cells sorted from blood, sampled in a trial of the OX40 agonist ivuxolimab. The receptors stem from an adult with an advanced solid tumor such as melanoma, head and neck, liver or kidney cancer.

The V and J genes are TRBV18 and TRBJ2-7; D unclear. Germline loops: CDR1 KGHSH, CDR2 LQKENI. Trimming took off 0 bases at V and 5 bases at J, with 14 bases between the two ends. The CDR3 runs to 15 residues. In DNA, the CDR3 is TGTGCCAGCTCACCACCGTCCGGACCTGGAGACGAGCAGTACTTC. Translation gives CASSPPSGPGDEQYF. The variable domain in full, completed from reference TRBV18 and TRBJ2-7, reads NAGVMQNPRHLVRRRGQEARLRCSPMKGHSHVYWYRQLPEEGLKFMVYLQKENIIDESGMPKERFSAEFPKEGPSILRIQQVVRGDSAAYFCASSPPSGPGDEQYFGPGTRLTVT.

The rearrangement uses TRBV5-1 and TRBJ1-2, with TRBD1 matching 12 bases. Trimming removed 4 bases from V and 4 bases from J; junction bases left unmatched: 8. The CDR3 contains 16 residues. The germline V gene has CDR1 SGHRS and CDR2 YFSETQ. CDR3 nucleotides: TGCGCCAGCAGCCCGCCCGGGACAGGGGGCGTCTATGGCTACACCTTC. Translation gives CASSPPGTGGVYGYTF.

V is TRBV7-2 and J is TRBJ1-6; D unresolved. Per the germline V gene, CDR1 is SGHTA and CDR2 is FQGNSA. The CDR3 has 15 residues. V was cut by 5 bases and J by 10 bases, with 18 bases left in between. The CDR3 here is CASSLYPGARSPLHF. CDR3 in DNA: TGTGCCAGCAGCCTATACCCTGGCGCGAGGTCACCCCTCCACTTT.

CDR3 region: CATSRSDRRGNYGYTF. For the CDR3, the DNA is TGTGCCACCAGCAGATCAGACAGGCGAGGGAACTATGGCTACACCTTC. This chain links TRBV15 with TRBJ1-2; D possibly corresponds to TRBD1 (6 bases). Germline CDR1 reads LNHNV; CDR2 reads YYDKDF (reference sequence). The V end was cut by 2 bases, the J end by 2 bases, with 15 bases between. The CDR3 extends over 16 amino acids.

The gene calls are TRBV27 and TRBJ2-1, with 7 bases matching TRBD1. J gave up 3 bases and V 5 bases, and 10 bases lay outside the gene matches. CDR1 and CDR2 from the germline V gene are MNHEY and SMNVEV (reference sequence). This CDR3 region has 16 residues. CDR3 protein: CASSTSGTEYYNEQFF. The CDR3 coding sequence is TGTGCCAGCAGTACCTCCGGGACAGAATACTACAATGAGCAGTTCTTC.

The gene calls are TRBV9 and TRBJ2-5, with TRBD1 matching over 9 bases. CDR1 and CDR2 (germline): SGDLS, YYNGEE. The CDR3 spans 15 residues. The V and J ends lost 4 bases and 4 bases, in that order; junction bases with no gene match: 8. This CDR3 reads CASSILQGAPETQYF. CDR3 DNA: TGTGCCAGCAGCATCTTACAGGGGGCGCCAGAGACCCAGTACTTC.

The rearrangement uses TRBV5-8 and TRBJ2-3; 10 bases line up with TRBD2. There are 17 residues in the CDR3. CDR1 and CDR2 from the germline V gene are SGHTS and YDEGEE. V trimming: 4 bases; J trimming: 4 bases; junction bases outside the gene matches: 12. The CDR3 loop is CASSLGAAGGLADTQYF. The CDR3 DNA is TGTGCCAGCAGCCTCGGGGCAGCGGGAGGGCTCGCAGATACGCAGTATTTT.

V is TRBV29-1 and J is TRBJ2-5, with a weak D call TRBD2 (7 bases). The V end lost 4 bases, the J end lost 2 bases, and 14 bases lay between the germline ends. The CDR3 consists of 14 residues. Per germline, CDR1 SQVTM and CDR2 ANQGSEA. In nucleotides, the CDR3 is TGCAGCGTTGGGAAAGGGGGGGGACAAGAGACCCAGTACTTC. Residues: CSVGKGGGQETQYF.

V gene TRBV4-1 combines with J gene TRBJ1-1, with 7 positions matching TRBD1. V lost 3 bases to trimming and J lost 6 bases; unmatched junction nucleotides: 7. Per germline, CDR1 MGHRA and CDR2 YSYEKL. The CDR3 is made up of 14 amino acids. CDR3 region: CASSQVRDSPEAFF. For the CDR3, the DNA is TGCGCCAGCAGCCAGGTCCGGGACAGCCCTGAAGCTTTCTTT.

The rearrangement joins TRBV9 to TRBJ2-1, with 9 nucleotides matching TRBD2. The CDR3 spans 15 residues. Germline V gene sequence: CDR1 SGDLS, CDR2 YYNGEE. V lost 0 bases to trimming and J lost 8 bases; unmatched junction nucleotides: 6. The CDR3 nucleotides are TGTGCCAGCAGCGTAGGTAGCGGGGGCCCCTATGAGCAGTTCTTC. Protein: CASSVGSGGPYEQFF.

This chain uses TRBV28 with TRBJ1-6; D is possibly TRBD1 (6 bases). V was trimmed by 9 bases and J by 7 bases, leaving 16 bases between them. The length of the CDR3 is 14 residues. Per germline, CDR1 MDHEN and CDR2 SYDVKM. This chain's CDR3 is CASLSTGNNSPLHF. In nucleotides, the CDR3 is TGTGCCAGTCTATCTACAGGGAACAATTCACCCCTCCACTTT.

The V and J genes are TRBV4-1 and TRBJ2-7; 8 bases fit TRBD2. This CDR3 is 15 amino acids long. Germline CDR1 and CDR2: MGHRA and YSYEKL. J lost 2 bases, V lost 4 bases, and 7 bases had no gene match. CDR3 nucleotides: TGCGCCAGCAGCCGGCAGAGTAGCGGGGCCTACGAGCAGTACTTC. Translation gives CASSRQSSGAYEQYF.

The sample holds one count of this clone. The chain is built from TRBV28 and TRBJ1-1; 8 bases align to TRBD1. CDR1 and CDR2 from the germline V gene are MDHEN and SYDVKM. The ends lost 6 bases at V and 1 base at J; junction bases unmatched: 7. The CDR3 is 15 residues long. The CDR3: CASRTGAPGNTEAFF. DNA of the CDR3: TGTGCCAGCAGGACAGGGGCCCCAGGGAACACTGAAGCTTTCTTT.

The V call is TRBV5-1, the J call TRBJ1-2; D not certain. V was shortened by 1 base and J by 3 bases, with 10 bases between the two germline ends. This CDR3 is built from 14 residues. Germline loops: CDR1 SGHRS, CDR2 YFSETQ. DNA for the CDR3: TGCGCCAGCAGCTTGCTGGGTCTAGACTATGGCTACACCTTC. Protein sequence: CASSLLGLDYGYTF.

The J gene is TRBJ2-4, the V gene TRBV7-8; unclear D gene. Trimming removed 6 bases at V and 6 bases at J, with 15 bases between. Germline V lookup: CDR1 SGHVS, CDR2 FQNEAQ. The CDR3 covers 14 residues. DNA of the CDR3: TGTGCCAGCAGTTTGGCAAGATTACCAAACATTCAGTACTTC. This encodes CASSLARLPNIQYF. The full variable domain, in which reference TRBV7-8 and TRBJ2-4 provide the parts outside the CDR3, is GAGVSQSPRYKVAKRGQDVALRCDPISGHVSLFWYQQALGQGPEFLTYFQNEAQLDKSGLPSDRFFAERPEGSVSTLKIQRTQQEDSAVYLCASSLARLPNIQYFGAGTRLSVL.

The rearrangement links TRBV7-2 to TRBJ2-1, with TRBD2 as a possible D gene (6 bases). The CDR3 is made up of 12 amino acids. V was shortened by 1 base and J by 12 bases, with 10 bases between the two germline ends. Germline-derived CDR1 and CDR2 are SGHTA and FQGNSA. CDR3 protein: CASSLVEGGQFF. In nucleotides, the CDR3 is TGTGCCAGCAGCTTAGTTGAGGGAGGGCAGTTCTTC.

The chain has TRBV18 and TRBJ2-7, with TRBD2 identical over 13 bases. V trimming: 3 bases; J trimming: 0 bases; junction bases outside the gene matches: 2. Germline CDR1 KGHSH, CDR2 LQKENI. This CDR3 comprises 16 residues. CDR3 residues: CASSPGLAGVSYEQYF. In DNA form, the CDR3 reads TGTGCCAGCTCACCCGGACTAGCGGGGGTCTCCTACGAGCAGTACTTC.

The chain joins TRBV29-1 to TRBJ2-7; D gene ambiguous. V lost 4 bases, J lost 0 bases, and 7 bases lay in between. The CDR3 has 12 amino acids. Germline CDR1 is SQVTM and CDR2 is ANQGSEA. This CDR3 reads CSVAQDSYEQYF. The CDR3 bases are TGCAGCGTTGCCCAGGACTCCTACGAGCAGTACTTC.

About this clone itself: The sample contains more than one DNA sequence encoding this CDR3. V is TRBV7-2 and J is TRBJ2-5; 7 bases line up with TRBD2. Trimming took 5 bases from V and 5 from J; bases not matched to a gene: 11. This CDR3 has 15 residues. The germline V gene has CDR1 SGHTA and CDR2 FQGNSA. CDR3 loop: CASSPQRGAGETQYF. DNA of the CDR3: TGTGCCAGCAGCCCCCAGCGGGGAGCAGGGGAGACCCAGTACTTC.

The V call is TRBV7-9, the J call TRBJ1-1; TRBD1 aligns across 7 bases. Germline V gives CDR1 SEHNR, CDR2 FQNEAQ (reference sequence). The CDR3 loop spans 14 amino acids. J gave up 1 base and V 3 bases, and 2 bases lay outside the gene matches. CDR3 coding DNA: TGTGCCAGCAGCTTGGCAGGGGGGAACACTGAAGCTTTCTTT. This encodes CASSLAGGNTEAFF.

For the CDR3, the DNA is TGTGCCAGCTCATCAACTAGCGGGGGACCAGATACGCAGTATTTT. Protein sequence: CASSSTSGGPDTQYF. The chain has TRBV18 and TRBJ2-3; TRBD2 agrees at 11 bases. The CDR3 extends over 15 amino acids. V gave up 5 bases and J gave up 4 bases; unmatched junction bases: 5. Per germline, CDR1 KGHSH and CDR2 LQKENI.

This rearrangement joins TRBV5-1 to TRBJ1-1; tentatively, D is TRBD1 (5 bases). Germline CDR1 SGHRS, CDR2 YFSETQ. This CDR3 spans 14 amino acids. V lost 0 bases to trimming and J lost 0 bases, with 6 bases between them. This CDR3 reads CASSLGDLNTEAFF. Written as DNA, the CDR3 is TGCGCCAGCAGCTTGGGGGACTTGAACACTGAAGCTTTCTTT.

CDR3 nucleotide sequence: TGTGCCAGCAGTTACTCGAGAGCTCAGCCCCAGCATTTT. This codes for CASSYSRAQPQHF. The V and J genes are TRBV6-5 and TRBJ1-5; D ambiguous. Trimming shortened V by 0 bases and J by 6 bases, and 6 bases separated the two germline ends. Per the germline V gene, CDR1 is MNHEY and CDR2 is SVGAGI. The CDR3 length is 13 residues.

V usage is TRBV18 and J usage is TRBJ2-7; D is possibly TRBD1 or TRBD2 (5 bases each). V was pared by 3 bases and J by 3 bases, with 12 bases between. Germline V lookup: CDR1 KGHSH, CDR2 LQKENI. CDR3 length: 14 residues. CDR3 sequence reads: CASSPTVGDYEQYF. CDR3 nucleotides: TGTGCCAGCTCACCCACGGTGGGGGACTACGAGCAGTACTTC.

This clone occurred once. The chain employs TRBV6-1 and TRBJ1-3; no definite D call. Trimming took 6 bases from V and 0 from J, leaving 9 bases between them. Germline-derived CDR1 and CDR2 are MNHNS and SASEGT. This CDR3 contains 14 residues. CDR3 nucleotides: TGTGCCAGCAGCCTACAGATCTCTGGAAACACCATATATTTT. It is translated as CASSLQISGNTIYF.

The chain has TRBV6-5 and TRBJ2-7, with 7 bases matching TRBD2. Trimming at V came to 2 bases and at J to 0 bases, leaving 4 bases not matched to a gene. This CDR3 is 15 amino acids long. Germline V CDR1 and CDR2: MNHEY, SVGAGI. CDR3 protein: CASSYGGGISYEQYF. The CDR3 nucleotides are TGTGCCAGCAGTTACGGGGGGGGGATCTCCTACGAGCAGTACTTC.

About this clone itself: Other DNA variants within this sample encode the same CDR3. CDR3 loop: CASSVGDTQYF. The CDR3 DNA sequence: TGTGCCAGCAGCGTAGGAGATACGCAGTATTTT. The chain combines TRBV9 with TRBJ2-3; D is unresolved. Per the germline V gene, CDR1 is SGDLS and CDR2 is YYNGEE. The CDR3 consists of 11 residues. Trimming stripped 0 bases from V and 5 bases from J, with 1 base between.

V usage is TRBV18 and J usage is TRBJ2-3; D remains ambiguous. The ends were cut back, 3 bases at V and 4 bases at J, with 17 bases in the middle. The CDR3 contains 16 residues. Germline V gives CDR1 KGHSH, CDR2 LQKENI. The CDR3 here is CASSPRAGVGADTQYF. DNA for the CDR3: TGTGCCAGCTCACCTCGGGCTGGGGTTGGTGCAGATACGCAGTATTTT.

The gene calls are TRBV5-4 and TRBJ1-2; D is possibly TRBD1 (6 bases). The CDR3 extends over 14 amino acids. Per germline, CDR1 SGHNT and CDR2 YYREEE (reference sequence). Trimming shortened V by 1 base and J by 5 bases, and 12 bases separated the two germline ends. This CDR3 reads CASSLSGQNYGYTF. CDR3 in DNA: TGTGCCAGCAGCTTGTCTGGACAGAATTATGGCTACACCTTC. The full variable domain, rest sourced from reference TRBV5-4 and TRBJ1-2, is ETGVTQSPTHLIKTRGQQVTLRCSSQSGHNTVSWYQQALGQGPQFIFQYYREEENGRGNFPPRFSGLQFPNYSSELNVNALELDDSALYLCASSLSGQNYGYTFGSGTRLTVV.

In DNA, the CDR3 is TGTGCCAGCAGCTTTGGGCTAGCGGGAACCGGGGCAGATACGCAGTATTTT. Protein sequence: CASSFGLAGTGADTQYF. The rearrangement joins TRBV5-6 to TRBJ2-3, with 9 bases identical to TRBD2. The trim removed 2 bases at V and 4 bases at J, leaving 11 bases unmatched. CDR3 length: 17 residues. From germline, CDR1 is SGHDT and CDR2 YYEEEE. The complete variable domain, with remaining parts taken from reference TRBV5-6 and TRBJ2-3, reads DAGVTQSPTHLIKTRGQQVTLRCSPKSGHDTVSWYQQALGQGPQFIFQYYEEEERQRGNFPDRFSGHQFPNYSSELNVNALLLGDSALYLCASSFGLAGTGADTQYFGPGTRLTVL.

The chain is built from TRBV6-5 and TRBJ1-1; D gene ambiguous. V was pared by 2 bases and J by 1 base, with 8 bases between. The CDR3 consists of 14 residues. Germline V gene data show CDR1 as MNHEY and CDR2 as SVGAGI. CDR3: CASSYGGSNTEAFF. CDR3 DNA: TGTGCCAGCAGTTACGGCGGCTCGAACACTGAAGCTTTCTTT.

This chain connects TRBV4-2 to TRBJ2-2; perhaps TRBD2 as D (6 bases). The CDR3 covers 16 residues. The ends were cut back, 2 bases at V and 5 bases at J, with 15 bases in the middle. Germline V gives CDR1 LGHNA, CDR2 YNFKEQ. The CDR3 DNA reads TGTGCCAGCAGCCAAATTAAGACTAGTGATACCGGGGAGCTGTTTTTT. It codes for CASSQIKTSDTGELFF.